This passage covers 8 T cell receptor beta chains from one sample sequenced in a study of regulatory T cells in long-lasting Graves disease. Indicated time point: newly diagnosed GD, antithyroid drugs for less than 3 months. RNA from PBMCs was the source of the TCR library. Library construction for TCR beta used iRepertoire HTBI primers and Arm-PCR of CDR3 regions. MiXCR, run by TCRdb on the multiplex PCR reads, gives a single entry per CDR3 protein. The sample gives about 240,000 distinct CDR3 sequences, 20% to 25% of which show up once; around 13% is in the top ten. The input for sequencing was peripheral blood mononuclear cells (PBMCs), taken at new diagnosis, from a patient treated with antithyroid drugs. These TCRs come from a female donor with Graves disease.

In this sample, this clonotype turned up many times. The chain recombines TRBV12-3 or TRBV12-4 with TRBJ2-5, with a weak D call TRBD2 (6 bases). The CDR3 has 13 residues. Trimming removed 5 bases from V and 5 bases from J, with 12 bases in between. The CDR3 nucleotides are TGTGCCAGCAGTCTTGGGACTTCCGAGACCCAGTACTTC. Protein: CASSLGTSETQYF.

In this sample, this clonotype turned up many times. V is TRBV12-3 or TRBV12-4 and J is TRBJ2-5, with D possibly TRBD2 on 6 matching bases. Trimming removed 7 bases from V and 2 bases from J, with 14 bases in between. The CDR3 totals 14 residues. The CDR3 nucleotides are TGTGCCAGCACCGAGGGACTGCTACAAGAGACCCAGTACTTC. Translating it yields CASTEGLLQETQYF.

On this clonotype itself: It differs at one base from a far larger clone, so likely a read error. V gene TRBV7-8 combines with J gene TRBJ2-7; 10 bases align to TRBD1. The germline V gene encodes CDR1 SGHVS and CDR2 FQNEAQ. The CDR3 extends over 16 amino acids. V was pared by 5 bases and J by 7 bases, with 14 bases of the junction left unmatched. The chain's CDR3 is CASSRLRDRGRDEQYF. The CDR3 nucleotides are TGTGCCAGCAGCCGCCTCCGGGACAGGGGAAGGGATGAGCAGTACTTC.

This clonotype has a handful of counts. V is TRBV20-1 and J is TRBJ1-5; D remains ambiguous. Trimming pared 0 bases from V and 3 bases from J, leaving 15 bases between. This CDR3 has 16 residues. CDR1 is DFQATT, CDR2 SNEGSKA, per germline (reference sequence). In DNA form, the CDR3 reads TGCAGTGCTAGAGATCCTTTAGCAGGTCCCAATCAGCCCCAGCATTTT. Translation gives CSARDPLAGPNQPQHF.

This clonotype came up a few times. The chain couples TRBV11-2 to TRBJ2-2, with D hard to call. The CDR3 consists of 13 residues. The ends were cut back, 0 bases at V and 9 bases at J, with 8 bases in the middle. Germline V CDR1 and CDR2: SGHAT, FQNNGV. Here the CDR3 DNA reads TGTGCCAGCAGCTTAGACACGCCGAGGGAGCTGTTTTTT. Translated: CASSLDTPRELFF.

This clonotype was recorded at least ten times. The rearrangement links TRBV7-2 to TRBJ2-5; TRBD1 is a possible D gene (5 bases). CDR1 is SGHTA and CDR2 is FQGNSA in the germline V gene. The CDR3 is 15 residues long. The V and J ends lost 5 bases and 5 bases respectively, with 18 bases between them. The CDR3 loop is CASSLDSTSRETQYF. The CDR3 region has the DNA TGTGCCAGCAGCCTCGACAGCACGTCCCGCGAGACCCAGTACTTC.

This clonotype came up many times. The rearrangement links TRBV7-3 to TRBJ2-3; 8 bases align to TRBD2. CDR3 length: 14 amino acids. With V trimmed by 4 bases and J by 4 bases, 4 bases remained unmatched. Germline CDR1 is SGHTA and CDR2 is FQGTGA. Here the CDR3 DNA reads TGTGCCAGCAGCTCGGGGGGGGCGGCAGATACGCAGTATTTT. It is translated as CASSSGGAADTQYF.

This clonotype was seen many times. This chain connects TRBV9 to TRBJ2-5; D is uncertain. This CDR3 spans 12 amino acids. Germline CDR1 SGDLS, CDR2 YYNGEE. Deletions cut 0 bases from V and 4 bases from J, with 4 bases between. As DNA, the CDR3 is TGTGCCAGCAGCGTAGGCACAGAGACCCAGTACTTC. Encoded protein: CASSVGTETQYF.